A single T cell receptor beta chain is shown here with its context. This CDR3 has 18 amino acids. Germline V gene lookup returns CDR1 SGHDN and CDR2 FVKESK. Trimming cost V 1 base and J 0 bases; bases outside gene matches: 9. This entry belongs to a study of T cells in Graves' hyperthyroidism and ophthalmopathy. Amplified TCR beta CDR3 regions came from RNA transcripts. The HTBI primer set was used in a first-round RT-PCR of the TCR CDR3. One entry per CDR3 protein, called by TCRdb with MiXCR from the multiplex PCR reads. The table shows fewer than 650,000 distinct CDR3 sequences, with around 14% occurring only once.

Sequenced sample: blood. The sequence was obtained from a woman aged 18 to 35 with Graves' ophthalmopathy. The rearrangement joins TRBV14 to TRBJ2-4; 7 positions match TRBD2. The CDR3 region is CASSQGLARGLAKNIQYF. The CDR3 nucleotides are TGTGCCAGCAGCCAAGGACTAGCCCGGGGCCTAGCCAAAAACATTCAGTACTTC.